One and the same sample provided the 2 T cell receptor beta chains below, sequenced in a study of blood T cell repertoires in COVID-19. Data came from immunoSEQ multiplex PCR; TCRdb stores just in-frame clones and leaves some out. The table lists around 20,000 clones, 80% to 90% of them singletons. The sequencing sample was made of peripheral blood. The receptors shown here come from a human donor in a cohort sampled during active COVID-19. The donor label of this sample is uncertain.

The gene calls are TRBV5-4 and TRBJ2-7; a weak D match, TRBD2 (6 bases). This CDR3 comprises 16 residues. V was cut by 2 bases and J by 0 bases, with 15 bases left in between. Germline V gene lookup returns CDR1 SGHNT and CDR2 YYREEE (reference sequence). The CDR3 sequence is CASSFFGTPDSYEQYF. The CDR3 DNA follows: TGTGCCAGCAGCTTTTTCGGGACTCCAGACTCCTACGAGCAGTACTTC. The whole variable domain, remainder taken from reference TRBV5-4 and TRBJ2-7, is ETGVTQSPTHLIKTRGQQVTLRCSSQSGHNTVSWYQQALGQGPQFIFQYYREEENGRGNFPPRFSGLQFPNYSSELNVNALELDDSALYLCASSFFGTPDSYEQYFGPGTRLTVT.

CDR3 amino acids: CASRELGVAAGGIYNEQFF. As DNA, the CDR3 is TGTGCCAGCAGGGAACTAGGGGTTGCTGCGGGAGGGATATACAATGAGCAGTTCTTC. This chain joins TRBV6-1 and TRBJ2-1, with 9 bases matching TRBD2. The CDR3 is 19 residues long. The ends lost 6 bases at V and 4 bases at J; junction bases unmatched: 19. Germline CDR1 MNHNS, CDR2 SASEGT.